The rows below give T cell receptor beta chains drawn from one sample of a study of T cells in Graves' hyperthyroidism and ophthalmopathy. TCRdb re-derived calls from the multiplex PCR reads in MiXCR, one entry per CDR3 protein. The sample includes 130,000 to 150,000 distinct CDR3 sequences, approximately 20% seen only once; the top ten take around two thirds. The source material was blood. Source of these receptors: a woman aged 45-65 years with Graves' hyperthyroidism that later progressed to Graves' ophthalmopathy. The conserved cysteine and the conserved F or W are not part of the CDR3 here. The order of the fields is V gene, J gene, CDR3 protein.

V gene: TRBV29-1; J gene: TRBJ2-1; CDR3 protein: SVGRVYNEQF
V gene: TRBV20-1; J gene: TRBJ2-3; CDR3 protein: SASPLAGADTQY
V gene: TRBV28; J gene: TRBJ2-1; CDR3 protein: ASSLTGNNEQF
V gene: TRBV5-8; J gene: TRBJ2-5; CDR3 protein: ASSPLGTPGETQY
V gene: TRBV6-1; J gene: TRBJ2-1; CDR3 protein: ASHQALFNEQF
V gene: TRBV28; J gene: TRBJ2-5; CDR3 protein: ASSFLSRDPQETQY
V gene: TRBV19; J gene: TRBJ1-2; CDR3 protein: ASSSHREGNYGYT
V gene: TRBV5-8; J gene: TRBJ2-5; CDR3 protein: ASSQTPPGFGAETQY
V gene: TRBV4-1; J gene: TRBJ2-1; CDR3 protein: ASSRGVRTSGPYNEQF
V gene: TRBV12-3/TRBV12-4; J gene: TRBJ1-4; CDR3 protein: ASSLLRGAEEKLF
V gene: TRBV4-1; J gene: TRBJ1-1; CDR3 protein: ASSQEPGPEAF
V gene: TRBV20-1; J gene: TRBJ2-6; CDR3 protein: SARASSNVLT
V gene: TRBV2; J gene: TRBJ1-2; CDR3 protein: ASSKQGWGYT
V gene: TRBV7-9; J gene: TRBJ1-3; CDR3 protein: AGSPGSSGNTIY
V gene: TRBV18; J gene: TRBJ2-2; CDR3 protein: ASSPSAGHTGELF
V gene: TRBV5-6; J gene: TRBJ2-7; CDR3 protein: ASSLRTGGYEQY
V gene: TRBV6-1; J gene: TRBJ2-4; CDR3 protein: ASRDPRDGRKNIQY
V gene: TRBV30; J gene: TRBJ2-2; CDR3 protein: AWKGGWNTGELF
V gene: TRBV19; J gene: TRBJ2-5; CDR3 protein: ASSIRGGPQETQY
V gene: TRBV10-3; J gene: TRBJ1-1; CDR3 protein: AISSGTGVDTEAF
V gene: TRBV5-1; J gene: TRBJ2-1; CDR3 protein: ASSTEGREVGEQF
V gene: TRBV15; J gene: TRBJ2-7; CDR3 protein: ATSRDGGTGRSEQY
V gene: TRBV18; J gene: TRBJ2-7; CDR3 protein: ASSPGQGSEQY
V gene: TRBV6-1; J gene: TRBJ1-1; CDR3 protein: ASISPLRSRAF
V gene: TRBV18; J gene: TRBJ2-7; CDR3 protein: ASSPGPGGSYEQY
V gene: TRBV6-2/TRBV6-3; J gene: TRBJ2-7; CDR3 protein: ASSSSGSGIEQY
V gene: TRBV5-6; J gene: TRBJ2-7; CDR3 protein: ASSQTGLGTYEQY
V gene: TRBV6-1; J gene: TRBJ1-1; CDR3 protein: ASSQGGEAF
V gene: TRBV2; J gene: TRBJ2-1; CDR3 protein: ASSDRDRGNNEQF
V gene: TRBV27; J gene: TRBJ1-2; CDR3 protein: ASSFSHGVDGYT
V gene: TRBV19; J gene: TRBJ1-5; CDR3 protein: ASSMRSRGGQPQH
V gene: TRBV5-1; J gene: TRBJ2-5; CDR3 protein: ASSLGGTQETQY
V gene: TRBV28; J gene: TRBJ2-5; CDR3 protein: ASSLASRETQY
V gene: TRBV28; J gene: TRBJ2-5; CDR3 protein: ASSSSGGLGETQY
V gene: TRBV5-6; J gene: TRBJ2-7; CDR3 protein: ASSGAGRIELPYEQY
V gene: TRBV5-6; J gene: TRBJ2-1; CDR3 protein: ASSLESGRAGEQF
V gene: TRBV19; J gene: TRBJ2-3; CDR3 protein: ASNGVTDTQY
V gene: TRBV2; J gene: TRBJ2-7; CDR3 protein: ASNPSRSYEQY
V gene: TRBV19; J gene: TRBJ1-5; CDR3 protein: ASSSRTGMGRGNQPQH